The entry below gives a single TCR beta chain sequence along with its context. The sample originates from a study of shared clonotypes between healthy human individuals. The germline gives CDR1 MNHNS, CDR2 SASEGT. V lost 7 bases to trimming and J lost 10 bases, with 11 bases between them. The CDR3 is 11 residues long. The repertoire was sequenced with immunoSEQ multiplex PCR; TCRdb's copy has only in-frame clones and lacks some. There are around 200,000 clones in the sample; around 93% occur only once, and 0.067% lies in the top ten. The receptor was derived from a woman in her 30s in good health. The rearrangement uses TRBV6-1 and TRBJ2-1; D gene uncertain. Sample: naive CD4+ T cells sorted from blood. Subset of the sample: CD45RA+ positively selected. CDR3 sequence: CASNVYQEQFF. CDR3 bases: TGTGCCAGCAACGTCTACCAAGAGCAGTTCTTC.